The 16 T cell receptor beta chains reported below all come from one sample, sequenced in a study of cytomegalovirus exposure and HLA in healthy donors. Primers for the PCR totalled 60 Vbeta and 13 Jbeta. TCRdb's copy holds only in-frame clones and misses some; the assay was immunoSEQ multiplex PCR. The sample consists of 150,000 to 250,000 clones, about four fifths of them appearing once. Material for sequencing was PBMCs. The receptors here all came from a girl under 18 in good health and CMV-seropositive.

The V gene is TRBV6-5, the J gene TRBJ1-2; D is possibly TRBD1 (5 bases). In germline, CDR1 is MNHEY, CDR2 SVGAGI. V lost 10 bases and J 4 bases, leaving 16 bases between the germline ends. There are 13 residues in the CDR3. The CDR3 bases are TGTGCCACCCAGGGAGGGAGGGGCTATGGCTACACCTTC. This encodes CATQGGRGYGYTF.

This clone was seen a few times. V and J are TRBV4-1 and TRBJ1-2, with 8 positions matching TRBD1. The junction had 6 bases not matched to a gene; V was cut back by 6 bases and J by 6 bases. From germline, CDR1 is MGHRA and CDR2 YSYEKL. The CDR3 is 13 residues long. CDR3 nucleotides: TGCGCCAGCAGTCTCGGGACAGGAGATGGCTACACCTTC. Residues: CASSLGTGDGYTF.

J is TRBJ2-5 and V is TRBV6-1, with 14 nucleotides matching TRBD2. This CDR3 has 16 amino acids. Germline-derived CDR1 and CDR2 are MNHNS and SASEGT. Trimming removed 4 bases from V and 7 bases from J; junction bases left unmatched: 8. DNA of the CDR3: TGTGCCAGCAGTGCCCCGACTAGCGGGGGGGCGGGGACCCAGTACTTC. Amino acid sequence: CASSAPTSGGAGTQYF.

This chain joins TRBV5-5 and TRBJ2-1; TRBD1 aligns across 12 bases. The CDR3 totals 17 residues. The trim removed 0 bases at V and 4 bases at J, leaving 5 bases unmatched. Per germline, CDR1 SGHKS and CDR2 YYEKEE (reference sequence). The CDR3 bases are TGTGCCAGCAGCTTGGCGTGGGACAGGGGGCCGTACAATGAGCAGTTCTTC. It yields the protein CASSLAWDRGPYNEQFF.

The genes are TRBV2 and TRBJ2-1, with D perhaps matching TRBD1 (5 bases). V was cut by 6 bases and J by 3 bases, with 6 bases left in between. The CDR3 is 12 residues long. Per the germline V gene, CDR1 is SNHLY and CDR2 is FYNNEI. The CDR3 DNA follows: TGTGCCAGCAGAGGGGACTACAATGAGCAGTTCTTC. Its translation: CASRGDYNEQFF.

This clone was seen once. The CDR3 sequence is CASSPPGVPGGYTF. Written as DNA, the CDR3 is TGTGCCAGCAGCCCACCGGGGGTTCCCGGTGGCTACACCTTC. The chain carries TRBV7-8 and TRBJ1-2; TRBD1 might be the D (5 bases). Germline V gene data show CDR1 as SGHVS and CDR2 as FQNEAQ. V lost 5 bases and J 7 bases, leaving 17 bases between the germline ends. This CDR3 comprises 14 residues.

This clone has a handful of counts. V usage is TRBV2 and J usage is TRBJ1-2; D is undetermined. V was shortened by 2 bases and J by 0 bases, with 7 bases between the two germline ends. The CDR3 is made up of 14 amino acids. Germline V gene data show CDR1 as SNHLY and CDR2 as FYNNEI. CDR3 amino acids: CASSESESNYGYTF. The CDR3 region has the DNA TGTGCCAGCAGTGAAAGTGAGTCTAACTATGGCTACACCTTC.

The chain joins TRBV9 to TRBJ2-7; 10 bases are a match to TRBD1. Germline values: CDR1 SGDLS, CDR2 YYNGEE. The CDR3 has 14 amino acids. The junction had 1 base not matched to a gene; V was cut back by 0 bases and J by 4 bases. The CDR3 sequence: CASSVGGQGYEQYF. The CDR3 region has the DNA TGTGCCAGCAGCGTAGGGGGACAGGGGTACGAGCAGTACTTC.

The V gene is TRBV5-4, the J gene TRBJ2-3; D not resolved. The CDR3 has 14 residues. Trimming stripped 4 bases from V and 3 bases from J, with 12 bases between. Germline CDR1 SGHNT, CDR2 YYREEE (reference sequence). The CDR3 here is CASSPALETDTQYF. In DNA form, the CDR3 reads TGTGCCAGCAGCCCCGCTCTAGAGACAGATACGCAGTATTTT.

V and J are TRBV6-5 and TRBJ2-7, with D possibly TRBD2 on 5 matching bases. V lost 8 bases, J lost 3 bases, and 14 bases lay in between. CDR1 is MNHEY, CDR2 SVGAGI, per germline. This CDR3 contains 13 residues. The CDR3 sequence: CASAQREYYEQYF. CDR3 sequence (DNA): TGTGCCAGCGCTCAGAGGGAGTACTACGAGCAGTACTTC.

The genes are TRBV5-1 and TRBJ2-1, with TRBD1 identical over 8 bases. The V segment lost 1 base and the J segment 2 bases; nucleotides outside the gene matches: 5. The CDR3 extends over 16 amino acids. Germline CDR1 is SGHRS and CDR2 is YFSETQ. In nucleotides, the CDR3 is TGCGCCAGCAGCTTGAGGGGACAGGCAACCTACAATGAGCAGTTCTTC. This encodes CASSLRGQATYNEQFF.

The rearrangement links TRBV19 to TRBJ1-5; 8 nucleotides align to TRBD1. From germline, CDR1 is LNHDA and CDR2 SQIVND (reference sequence). The CDR3 is 14 residues long. The J segment lost 6 bases and the V segment lost 3 bases, leaving 4 bases of the junction unmatched. The chain's CDR3 is CASSIRGRGQPQHF. In DNA, the CDR3 is TGTGCCAGTAGTATCAGGGGGCGCGGTCAGCCCCAGCATTTT.

This clone was picked up a small number of times. V and J are TRBV6-1 and TRBJ2-2; the match to TRBD2 covers 9 bases. Germline CDR1 and CDR2: MNHNS and SASEGT. CDR3 size: 13 residues. The ends lost 4 bases at V and 10 bases at J; junction bases unmatched: 4. This CDR3 reads CASSAAGGQELFF. The CDR3 nucleotides read TGTGCCAGCAGTGCGGCGGGGGGGCAGGAGCTGTTTTTT.

This clone came up once. This chain uses TRBV5-1 with TRBJ1-1, with a weak D call TRBD1 (6 bases). Trimming shortened V by 0 bases and J by 3 bases, and 9 bases separated the two germline ends. Germline values: CDR1 SGHRS, CDR2 YFSETQ. The CDR3 consists of 14 residues. The CDR3 here is CASSLVAGDTEAFF. DNA for the CDR3: TGCGCCAGCAGCTTGGTGGCAGGGGACACTGAAGCTTTCTTT.

The chain is built from TRBV30 and TRBJ2-2; D not resolved. Trimming stripped 0 bases from V and 2 bases from J, with 10 bases between. Germline CDR1 reads GTSNPN; CDR2 reads SVGIG (reference sequence). The CDR3 covers 15 residues. CDR3 protein: CAWSVASLNTGELFF. For the CDR3, the DNA is TGTGCCTGGAGTGTAGCGTCCTTAAACACCGGGGAGCTGTTTTTT.

This clone showed up many times. The V call is TRBV2, the J call TRBJ1-2; D possibly corresponds to TRBD1 (5 bases). V was cut by 5 bases and J by 4 bases, with 17 bases left in between. In germline, CDR1 is SNHLY, CDR2 FYNNEI. This CDR3 has 15 residues. This CDR3 reads CASSPLGGETYGYTF. CDR3 DNA sequence: TGTGCCAGCAGTCCCCTGGGGGGGGAGACCTATGGCTACACCTTC.